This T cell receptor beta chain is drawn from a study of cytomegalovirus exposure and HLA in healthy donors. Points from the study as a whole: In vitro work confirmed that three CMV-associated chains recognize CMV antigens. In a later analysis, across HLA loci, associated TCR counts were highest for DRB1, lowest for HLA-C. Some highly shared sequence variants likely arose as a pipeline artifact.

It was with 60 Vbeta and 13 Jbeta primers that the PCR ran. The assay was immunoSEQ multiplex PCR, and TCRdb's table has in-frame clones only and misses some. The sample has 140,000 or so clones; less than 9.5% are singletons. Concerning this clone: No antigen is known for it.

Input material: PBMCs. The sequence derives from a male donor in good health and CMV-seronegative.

The CDR3 DNA sequence: TGCGCCAGCAGCGGACTACAGGGGGCTGTCACTGAAGCTTTCTTT. Protein sequence: CASSGLQGAVTEAFF. The chain combines TRBV5-1 with TRBJ1-1; the match to TRBD1 covers 9 bases. The CDR3 has 15 amino acids. CDR1 is SGHRS, CDR2 YFSETQ, per germline. V shed 4 bases, J shed 4 bases, and the junction held 8 bases outside the gene matches.